The present entry profiles one TCR beta chain with its context. The sample holds a few counts of this clone. Its binding antigen is unknown. No base qualities exist here, and no much larger clone lies one base off it. The data stem from a study of cytomegalovirus exposure and HLA in healthy donors (dated by TCRdb to about 2017). Context from the whole study: An earlier analysis of several hundred of the donors reported approximately 260 Gb of sequence data and roughly 120 million unique TCR beta sequences obtained from about 180 million T cells. An early release covering some 640 HLA-typed donors comprised about 290 gigabases of sequencing data and some 79 million unique TCR sequences. Of the roughly 420 genotyped donors, roughly 80% were placed in the genetic ancestry cluster associated with self-reported Caucasian donors. The aim of the study was to test whether cataloging public T cell receptors could identify signatures of past pathogen exposure. The T cell repertoires of 666 subjects were profiled by immunosequencing and related to cytomegalovirus serostatus. Besides the first cohort of 500 to 700 subjects, a separate validation cohort made up of over a hundred different subjects was used. High-throughput TCR immunosequencing, statistical association of individual TCRs with disease status, and machine learning were combined to predict cytomegalovirus infection status. To study patterns of TCR occurrence, a later analysis re-analyzed previously published TCR beta repertoires from under 750 donors and added high-resolution HLA genotyping. Rather than drawing on any new phenotypic data, the later analysis identified candidate immune exposures from TCR beta sequences and the way those sequences occurred across donors. An earlier analysis of 587 of the donors used high-throughput TCR beta sequencing to judge whether each TCR beta V gene segment behaved as functional or pseudogenic. Donor age, sex, ethnicity and CMV serostatus were compiled alongside the repertoire data. In a later genetic analysis, genome-wide SNP genotypes for about 65% of the roughly 700 donors were used, and that subset was treated as a discovery cohort. All discovery cohort repertoires had been generated on a single sequencing platform. Class I and class II HLA loci were covered by the typing at four-digit resolution. Typing coverage varied by locus: about 620-640 donors for A, B, C, DRB1 and DQB1; 500 to 550 for DQA1; about 600 for DPA1; around 490 for DPB1. Roughly five DR-DQ haplotypes were handled as single units for association and clustering because linkage in the cohort was strong. Among 398 genotyped donors of the cohort, an average of approximately 240,000 unique TCR beta nucleotide sequences was sequenced per donor, of which about 18% were non-productive.

The method behind the library was the immunoSEQ multiplex PCR assay. A mixture of 60 forward primers for TCR Vbeta segments and 13 reverse primers for TCR Jbeta segments was used in the multiplex PCR. The CDR3 region of rearranged TCR beta genes was amplified from genomic DNA by a multiplex PCR assay. Amplified TCR beta libraries were sequenced as 87-base-pair reads on the Illumina HiSeq System. In the source study's methods: A later analysis counted approximately 74 million unique TCR beta chains across the 650 to 800 repertoires, and some 11 million of these chains were shared by at least two donors. To remove PCR and sequencing errors, raw reads were error-corrected and collapsed into unique sequences using a nearest-neighbor algorithm that merged closely related sequences. V, D and J gene segments were assigned by aligning CDR3 sequences to IMGT reference sequences. Each retained sequence needed at least a six-nucleotide match to both a V gene segment and a J gene segment. Rearrangements were classified as productive when the CDR3 lacked stop codons and remained in frame with V and J, and all other rearrangements were classified as non-productive. Following IMGT convention, CDR3 was defined as the stretch from the second conserved V-encoded cysteine up to the conserved J-encoded phenylalanine. The earlier analysis of more than 450 of the donors excluded sequences that lacked an unambiguous match to a single V gene segment. An earlier analysis of over 450 of the donors classified V segments as functional when productive rearrangements were above 56.7% and as segregating when the standard deviation between donors was above 5%. A statistical classification framework was built to diagnose cytomegalovirus status from the catalog of TCR beta chain sequences. In a later analysis, V and J genes were assigned by comparing TCR nucleotide sequences against IMGT/GENE-DB human TR gene sequences. A later analysis assigned CDR3 sequences and most-parsimonious VDJ recombination scenarios with the TCRdist pipeline. A later analysis defined each TCR beta chain by its CDR3 amino acid sequence plus V-gene family, and excluded reads lacking a unique V-gene family. As a way to deal with suspected cross-contamination and a sequencing artifact, a later analysis dropped 500 to 700 nucleotide sequences that were highly shared and had low generation probability. For each public chain, a later analysis derived a clonal expansion index from normalized ranks of inferred template counts within each repertoire. In a later analysis, generation probabilities were computed using a VDJ recombination model fitted to out-of-frame rearrangements, and the results were checked against IGoR. A later analysis scored TCR-TCR, TCR-HLA and TCR-CMV co-occurrence with hypergeometric tests, applying a repertoire-size bias correction to TCR pairs. A later analysis estimated false discovery rates by permuting HLA or CMV assignments 20 times. In a later analysis, co-occurring TCRs were grouped with DBSCAN, and TCRdist sequence similarity was added when clustering was performed within HLA-allele-positive subsets. Co-occurrence clustering excluded repertoires with fewer than 30,000 or more than 120,000 public chains, plus five with anomalous nucleotide sharing. In its TCRdb copy, this immuneACCESS table keeps in-frame sequences only and misses some clones. Where compared with another copy, unresolved V genes explain less than half of these, and the others have no known cause. The V and J calls and clone size come from that table; D and trimming were worked out from the DNA. The sample table shows 100,000 to 150,000 clones, and 60% to 85% are seen once. The ten largest make up over 5.5% of the sample.

The germline V gene yields MDHEN for CDR1 and SYDVKM for CDR2. Trimming removed 5 bases from V and 3 bases from J; the gene matches leave 7 bases unexplained. The CDR3 starts with the cysteine, ends with the phenylalanine, and has 15 residues. Of all the DNA, just the CDR3 is kept, 45 bases in frame from base 1. In total, just over 650 healthy bone marrow donors made up the cohort. At the time of sampling, all cohort members were nominally healthy, though unrecorded immune exposures were likely present. The donor was CMV seronegative and was included in the group of approximately 350 seronegative cohort members. Each donor provided a peripheral blood sample, and peripheral blood mononuclear cells were used for TCR beta sequencing. The Qiagen DNeasy Blood Extraction Kit was used to extract genomic DNA from the blood cell samples. The paper as a whole reports these results and caveats: Strong co-occurrence of HLA alleles, especially DR and DQ, made assigning TCR associations to individual alleles difficult. In a later genetic analysis, fewer N-insertions in productive TCRs were reported among donors in an Asian-associated ancestry cluster than the roughly 700-donor mean. In a later analysis, several top co-occurrence clusters were reported to appear linked to parvovirus B19, influenza, CMV and Epstein-Barr virus. Some IMGT-functional V segments, including TRBV6-2 and TRBV6-3, could not be told apart with the 87-base-pair reads, so those segments were excluded. Linkage disequilibrium might explain the correlated functional status among segregating V segments, but an unknown experimental factor could not be ruled out. A later analysis found that HLA-associated TCR beta chains were more clonally expanded and had lower generation probabilities than equally common non-associated chains. The earlier analysis of approximately 540 of the donors excluded seventeen rarely observed V segments, including chromosome 9 orphons, because counts were too low. According to a later analysis, TCR association rates differed among HLA loci, with DRB1 alleles showing the most associated TCRs and HLA-C alleles showing the fewest. Because HLA typing was missing for some donors at each locus, association tests included only the typed subset. This cohort had only TCR beta chains sequenced, and the lack of alpha or paired-chain data limited which features could be detected. A further reported finding was that TCR beta sequences accurately predicted the HLA-A and HLA-B alleles for most subjects in the first cohort. Specific HLA alleles were associated with 15,000 to 20,000 TCR beta sequences at a false discovery rate of 0.05 in a later analysis. CMV serostatus was the only immune exposure information available for the cohort. The classifier was reported to diagnose cytomegalovirus status with high specificity and sensitivity in both the original and validation cohorts. A later analysis found that most CMV-associated TCR beta chains appeared HLA-restricted, with HLA associations seemingly driven largely by CMV exposure. Broadly in line with IMGT annotations, most TCR beta V segments showed up in productive rearrangements about 87% or about 30% of the time in an earlier analysis of approximately 600 of the donors. A cluster of highly shared sequence variants was judged likely to be a technical artifact of the sequencing pipeline. A total of fewer than 200 TCR beta chains were listed by the study as associated with cytomegalovirus. In vitro tests confirmed that a few of the cytomegalovirus-associated TCR beta chains recognize cytomegalovirus antigens. Most TCR sequences were observed very rarely across donors, whereas some public TCRs were present in many individuals. The authors suggested that the approach could potentially be generalized to other disease states and immunological phenotypes. Sequencing depth was assumed to be roughly uniform across donors in the presence/absence analyses, though that assumption may not hold. V-gene and J-gene trimming of TCR beta chains was associated with a missense DCLRE1C variant in a later genetic analysis, and the association was replicated in an independent cohort.

The sample comprised PBMCs. The sequence joins TRBV28 to TRBJ1-1; 9 middle bases align to TRBD1. This clonotype originated in a woman in her forties in good health and CMV-seronegative. The CDR3 region reads CASSGDREAHTEAFF. The bases are TGTGCCAGCAGTGGGGACAGGGAAGCCCACACTGAAGCTTTCTTT.